The TCR beta chain described here comes from a study of blood T cells in healthy people across ages. Broader study findings: Per million T cells, TCR beta diversity dropped about linearly as age rose. Fewer expanded clones and more diversity marked long-lived versus aged donors. CMV status of donors was not determined, possibly confounding expanded clonotype changes.

Germline CDR1 reads ENHRY; CDR2 reads SYGVKD. This CDR3 contains 16 residues. Trimming removed 5 bases from V and 0 bases from J; junction bases left unmatched: 10. It was with a sample-barcoded 5' primer and a J-beta primer mix that a second PCR of roughly 7 to 12 cycles was run. One entry per CDR3 protein, called by TCRdb with MiXCR from the 5' RACE reads. The sample lists approximately 810,000 distinct CDR3 sequences; roughly 40% were seen once. This clonotype showed up just a few times. Its antigen is unknown. The TCR was taken from a man aged 18 to 35 in good health. The gene calls are TRBV10-3 and TRBJ2-7, with 7 bases aligning to TRBD1. Sequenced sample: blood. In DNA form, the CDR3 reads TGTGCCATCAGTCGGACCTGGGGACAGACCTCCTACGAGCAGTACTTC. Translated: CAISRTWGQTSYEQYF.